The clone carrying this T cell receptor (beta chain) was seen only a few times. This table comes from immunoSEQ multiplex PCR, and its TCRdb copy is limited to in-frame clones, with some not included. The table lists 150,000 to 200,000 clones, roughly 85% of them singletons, with about 22% in the top ten. This sample was included in a study of blood T cell repertoires in COVID-19. The CDR3 runs to 16 residues. V lost 4 bases and J lost 4; bases outside the gene matches: 8. The germline V gene has CDR1 MNHNS and CDR2 SASEGT. The V call is TRBV6-1, the J call TRBJ1-4, with TRBD1 matching 8 bases. The sample taken for sequencing was peripheral blood. The receptor comes from a man aged 60-69 years with active or convalescent COVID-19. The CDR3 DNA follows: TGTGCCAGCAGTGGAAACAGGGGGTTCGGTAATGAAAAACTGTTTTTT. It codes for CASSGNRGFGNEKLFF.